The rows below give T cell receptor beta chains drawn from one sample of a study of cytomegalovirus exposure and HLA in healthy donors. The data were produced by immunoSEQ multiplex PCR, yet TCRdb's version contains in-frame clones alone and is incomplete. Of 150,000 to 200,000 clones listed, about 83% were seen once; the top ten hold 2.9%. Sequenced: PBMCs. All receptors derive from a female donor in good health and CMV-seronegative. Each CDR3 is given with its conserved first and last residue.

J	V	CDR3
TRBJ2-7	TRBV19	CASSQGTGGYEQYF
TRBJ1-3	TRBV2	CASSEAGRGKSGNTIYF
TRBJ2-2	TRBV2	CASSEAAKREELFF
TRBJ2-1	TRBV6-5	CASSLAGMPSNEQFF
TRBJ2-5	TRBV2	CASSQQGLDGETQYF
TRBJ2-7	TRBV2	CASSESPGDEQYF
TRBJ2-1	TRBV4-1	CASSQLAGLNEQFF
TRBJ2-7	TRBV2	CASQGLSYEQYF
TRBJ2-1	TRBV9	CASSVGLAVYNEQFF
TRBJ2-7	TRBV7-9	CASSSRDRGPGQYF
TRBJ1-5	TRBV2	CASSEQVFYQPQHF
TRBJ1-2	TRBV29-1	CSVGTGNYGYTF